This T cell receptor (beta chain) was captured in a study of cytomegalovirus exposure and HLA in healthy donors. This CDR3 spans 11 amino acids. Germline V CDR1 and CDR2: SGHDT, YYEEEE. V was cut by 4 bases and J by 8 bases, with 7 bases left in between. Study-wide points: While the bulk of TCR sequences proved rare, some public TCRs turned up in many donors. Later, an analysis found that common viral pathogens appeared to be linked with several of the most significant clusters.

In regard to this clone: What it recognizes is unknown.

PCR was performed using 60 Vbeta and 13 Jbeta primers. Under the authors' procedure: Around 83 million unique TCR beta chains, roughly 10 million shared, were counted in a later analysis. Assay: immunoSEQ multiplex PCR; the TCRdb copy retains only in-frame clones and omits some. V, J and clone size reflect that table, while D and trimming were determined from the DNA. The sample consists of fewer than 120,000 clones, about 80% of them appearing once. This clonotype was obtained from a woman in her fifties or sixties in good health and CMV-seropositive. Material: PBMCs. The genes are TRBV5-6 and TRBJ2-1; possible D gene TRBD1, 5 bases. CDR3 nucleotides: TGTGCCAGCAGCAGGGGCGATGAGCAGTTCTTC. Its translation is CASSRGDEQFF.